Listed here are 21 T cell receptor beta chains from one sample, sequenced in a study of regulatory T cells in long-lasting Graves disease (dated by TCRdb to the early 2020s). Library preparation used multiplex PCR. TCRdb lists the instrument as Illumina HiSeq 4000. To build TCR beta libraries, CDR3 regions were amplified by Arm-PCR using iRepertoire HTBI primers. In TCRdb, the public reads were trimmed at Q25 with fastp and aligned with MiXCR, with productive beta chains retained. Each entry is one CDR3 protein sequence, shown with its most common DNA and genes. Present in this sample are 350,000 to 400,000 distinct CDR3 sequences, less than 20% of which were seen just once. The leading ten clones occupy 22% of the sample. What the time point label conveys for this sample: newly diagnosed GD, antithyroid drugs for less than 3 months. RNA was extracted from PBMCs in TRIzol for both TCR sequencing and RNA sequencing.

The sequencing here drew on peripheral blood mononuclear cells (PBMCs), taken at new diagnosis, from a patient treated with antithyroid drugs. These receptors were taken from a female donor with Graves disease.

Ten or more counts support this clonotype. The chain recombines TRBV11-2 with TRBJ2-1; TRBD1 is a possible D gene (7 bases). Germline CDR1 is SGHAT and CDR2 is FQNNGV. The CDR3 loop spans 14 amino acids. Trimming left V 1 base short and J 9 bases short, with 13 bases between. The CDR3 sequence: CASSLVSGGREQFF. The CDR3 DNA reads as TGTGCCAGCAGCTTAGTCTCAGGGGGGCGTGAGCAGTTCTTC.

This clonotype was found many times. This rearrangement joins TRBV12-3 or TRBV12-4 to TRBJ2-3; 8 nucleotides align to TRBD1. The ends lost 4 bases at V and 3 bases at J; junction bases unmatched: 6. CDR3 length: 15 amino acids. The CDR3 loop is CASSSWTGLTDTQYF. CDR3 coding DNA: TGTGCCAGCAGTTCCTGGACAGGGCTAACAGATACGCAGTATTTT.

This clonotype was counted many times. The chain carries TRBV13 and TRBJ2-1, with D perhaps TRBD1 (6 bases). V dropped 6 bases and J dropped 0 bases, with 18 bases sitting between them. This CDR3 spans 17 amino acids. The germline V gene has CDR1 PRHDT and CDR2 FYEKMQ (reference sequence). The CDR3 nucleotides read TGTGCCAGCAGTCAGGGGCAGGGGACGAGCTCCTACAATGAGCAGTTCTTC. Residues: CASSQGQGTSSYNEQFF.

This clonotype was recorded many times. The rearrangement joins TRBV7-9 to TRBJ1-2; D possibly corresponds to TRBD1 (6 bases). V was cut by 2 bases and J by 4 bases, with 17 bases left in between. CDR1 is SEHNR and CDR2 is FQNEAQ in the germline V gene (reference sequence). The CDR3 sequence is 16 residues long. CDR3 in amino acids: CASSLRMGTTLYGYTF. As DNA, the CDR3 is TGTGCCAGCAGCTTACGGATGGGGACAACACTCTATGGCTACACCTTC.

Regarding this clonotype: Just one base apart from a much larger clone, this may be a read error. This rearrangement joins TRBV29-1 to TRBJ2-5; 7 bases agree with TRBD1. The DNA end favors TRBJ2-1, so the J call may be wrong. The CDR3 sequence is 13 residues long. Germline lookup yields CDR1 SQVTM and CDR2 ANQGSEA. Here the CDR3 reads CSVDRGLYNGQFF. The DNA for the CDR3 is TGCAGCGTTGACAGGGGGTTATACAATGGGCAGTTCTTC.

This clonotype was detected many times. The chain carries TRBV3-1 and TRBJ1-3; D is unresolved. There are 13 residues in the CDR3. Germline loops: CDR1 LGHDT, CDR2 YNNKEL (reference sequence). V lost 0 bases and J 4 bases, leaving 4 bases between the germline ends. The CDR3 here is CASSQDLGNTIYF. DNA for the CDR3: TGTGCCAGCAGCCAAGATCTAGGAAACACCATATATTTT. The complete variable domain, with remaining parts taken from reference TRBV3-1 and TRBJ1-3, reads DTAVSQTPKYLVTQMGNDKSIKCEQNLGHDTMYWYKQDSKKFLKIMFSYNNKELIINETVPNRFSPKSPDKAHLNLHINSLELGDSAVYFCASSQDLGNTIYFGEGSWLTVV.

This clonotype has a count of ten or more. CDR3: CATSRDMGTAEAFF. The CDR3 DNA is TGTGCCACCAGCAGAGATATGGGGACGGCTGAAGCTTTCTTT. The J gene is TRBJ1-1, the V gene TRBV15, with D tentatively TRBD1 (5 bases). The CDR3 has 14 amino acids. Germline V lookup: CDR1 LNHNV, CDR2 YYDKDF (reference sequence). V lost 0 bases, J lost 6 bases, and 11 bases lay in between.

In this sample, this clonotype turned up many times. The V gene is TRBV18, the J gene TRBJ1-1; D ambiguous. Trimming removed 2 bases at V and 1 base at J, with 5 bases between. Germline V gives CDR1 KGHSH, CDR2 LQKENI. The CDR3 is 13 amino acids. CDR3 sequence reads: CASSPGRNTEAFF. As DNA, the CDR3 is TGTGCCAGCTCACCAGGACGGAACACTGAAGCTTTCTTT.

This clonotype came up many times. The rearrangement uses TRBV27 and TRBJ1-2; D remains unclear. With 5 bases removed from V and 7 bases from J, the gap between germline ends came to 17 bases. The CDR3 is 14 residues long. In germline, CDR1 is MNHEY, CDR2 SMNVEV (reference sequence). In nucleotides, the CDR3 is TGTGCCAGCAGTCCCCGGCCGAAAGGAGTTGGCTACACCTTC. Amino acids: CASSPRPKGVGYTF.

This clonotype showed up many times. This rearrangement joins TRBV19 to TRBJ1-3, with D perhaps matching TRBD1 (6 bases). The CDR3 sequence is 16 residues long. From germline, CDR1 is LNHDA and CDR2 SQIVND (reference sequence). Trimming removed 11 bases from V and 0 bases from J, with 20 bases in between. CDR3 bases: TGTGCCTCACAGGGCCCGGGACCGAACTCTGGAAACACCATATATTTT. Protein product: CASQGPGPNSGNTIYF.

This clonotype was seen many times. In DNA, the CDR3 is TGCGCCAGCAGCGGACCTCTGGACCAACCAGGCGGCTACACCTTC. Translated: CASSGPLDQPGGYTF. This chain connects TRBV5-1 to TRBJ1-2; D gene uncertain. Trimming stripped 4 bases from V and 8 bases from J, with 21 bases between. The germline V gene has CDR1 SGHRS and CDR2 YFSETQ. The length of the CDR3 is 15 residues. Full variable domain (missing parts from reference TRBV5-1 and TRBJ1-2): KAGVTQTPRYLIKTRGQQVTLSCSPISGHRSVSWYQQTPGQGLQFLFEYFSETQRNKGNFPGRFSGRQFSNSRSEMNVSTLELGDSALYLCASSGPLDQPGGYTFGSGTRLTVV.

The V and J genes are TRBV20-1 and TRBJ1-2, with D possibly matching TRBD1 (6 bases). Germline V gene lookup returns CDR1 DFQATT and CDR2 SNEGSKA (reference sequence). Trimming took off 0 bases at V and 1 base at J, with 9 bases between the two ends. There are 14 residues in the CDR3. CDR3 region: CSAREGRGNYGYTF. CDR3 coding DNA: TGCAGTGCTAGAGAGGGCAGGGGTAACTATGGCTACACCTTC.

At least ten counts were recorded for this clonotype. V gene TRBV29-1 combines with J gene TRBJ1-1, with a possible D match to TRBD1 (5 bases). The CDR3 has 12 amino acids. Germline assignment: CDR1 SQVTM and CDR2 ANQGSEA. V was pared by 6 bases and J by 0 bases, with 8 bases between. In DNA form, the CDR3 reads TGCAGCGTGGGGGTCTTGAACACTGAAGCTTTCTTT. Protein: CSVGVLNTEAFF.

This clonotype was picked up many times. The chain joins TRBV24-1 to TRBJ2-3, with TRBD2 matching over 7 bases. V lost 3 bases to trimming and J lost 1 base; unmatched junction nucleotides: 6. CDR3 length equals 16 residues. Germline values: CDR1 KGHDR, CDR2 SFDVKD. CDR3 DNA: TGTGCCACCAGTGATCCCAATGCGGGGGGCACAGATACGCAGTATTTT. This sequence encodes CATSDPNAGGTDTQYF.

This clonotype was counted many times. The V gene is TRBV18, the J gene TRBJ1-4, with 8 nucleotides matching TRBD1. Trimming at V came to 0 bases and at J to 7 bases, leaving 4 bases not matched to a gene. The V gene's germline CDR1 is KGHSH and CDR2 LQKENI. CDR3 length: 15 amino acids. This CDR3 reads CASSPPGQGGEKLFF. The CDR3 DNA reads TGTGCCAGCTCACCACCCGGACAGGGAGGTGAAAAACTGTTTTTT.

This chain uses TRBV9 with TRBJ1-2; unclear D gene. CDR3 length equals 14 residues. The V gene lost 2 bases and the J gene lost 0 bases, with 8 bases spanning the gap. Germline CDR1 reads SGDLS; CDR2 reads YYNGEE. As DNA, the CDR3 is TGTGCCAGCAGCGTCGACACATCTAACTATGGCTACACCTTC. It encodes CASSVDTSNYGYTF.

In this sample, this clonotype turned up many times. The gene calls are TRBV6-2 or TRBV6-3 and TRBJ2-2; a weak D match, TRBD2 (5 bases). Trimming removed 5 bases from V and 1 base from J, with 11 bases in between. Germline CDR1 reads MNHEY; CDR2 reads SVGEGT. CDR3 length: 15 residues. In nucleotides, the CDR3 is TGTGCCAGCAGTGAAGAGGGCGGGAACACCGGGGAGCTGTTTTTT. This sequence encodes CASSEEGGNTGELFF.

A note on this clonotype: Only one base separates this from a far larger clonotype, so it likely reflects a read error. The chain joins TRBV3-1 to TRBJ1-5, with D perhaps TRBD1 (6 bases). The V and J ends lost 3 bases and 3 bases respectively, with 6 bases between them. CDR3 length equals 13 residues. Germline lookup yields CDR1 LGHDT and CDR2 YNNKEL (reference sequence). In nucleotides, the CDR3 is TGTGCCAGCAGCCAGGGGGCCAATCAGCCCCAGCATTTT. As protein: CASSQGANQPQHF. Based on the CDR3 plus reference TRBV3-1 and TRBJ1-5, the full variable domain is DTAVSQTPKYLVTQMGNDKSIKCEQNLGHDTMYWYKQDSKKFLKIMFSYNNKELIINETVPNRFSPKSPDKAHLNLHINSLELGDSAVYFCASSQGANQPQHFGDGTRLSIL.

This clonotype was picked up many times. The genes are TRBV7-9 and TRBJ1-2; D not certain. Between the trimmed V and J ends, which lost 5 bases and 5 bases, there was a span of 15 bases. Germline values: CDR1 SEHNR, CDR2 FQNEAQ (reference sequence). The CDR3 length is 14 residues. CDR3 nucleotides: TGTGCCAGCAGCCGCGATGAGGGCTTATATGGCTACACCTTC. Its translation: CASSRDEGLYGYTF.

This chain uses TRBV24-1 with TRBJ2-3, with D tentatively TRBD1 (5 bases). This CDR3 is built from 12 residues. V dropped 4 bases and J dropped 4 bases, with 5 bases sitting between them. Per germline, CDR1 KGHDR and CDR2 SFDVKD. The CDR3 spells CATSEGADTQYF. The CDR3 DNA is TGTGCCACCAGTGAAGGGGCAGATACGCAGTATTTT.

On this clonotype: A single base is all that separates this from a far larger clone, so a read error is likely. CDR3 nucleotide sequence: TGTGCCAGCAGCCCGGCAGAGGCTAGTCTGTACACAGATACGCAGTATTTT. Translating gives CASSPAEASLYTDTQYF. This rearrangement joins TRBV11-1 to TRBJ2-3; D not resolved. This CDR3 is 17 amino acids long. The germline CDR1 and CDR2 sequences are SGHAT and FQDESV (reference sequence). V dropped 5 bases and J dropped 2 bases, with 20 bases sitting between them.